This is a list of T cell receptor beta chains from one sample in a study of T cell repertoires in cytomegalovirus infection. These TCRs' antigens remain unknown. TCRdb itself ran the reads through MiXCR, one entry per CDR3 protein. The top ten hold about 45% of the sample, which has roughly 500,000 distinct CDR3 sequences, approximately 40% seen once. The sequencing used cultured PBMCs, collected from culture after CMV antigen stimulation. The receptors were gathered from a human donor in good health (CMV status not recorded). Some clones in this sample may be carry-over from other donors' samples. The CDR3 runs from the conserved cysteine through the conserved F or W. D genes are given only for firm matches. Size is omitted from some rows. Given values are once, few, many or a class for expanded clones.

DNA	CDR3	V	D	size	J
TGTGCCAGCTCACCACCTACATCGGTGGGGGCAGATACGCAGTATTTT	CASSPPTSVGADTQYF	TRBV18	.	.	TRBJ2-3
TGTGCCAGCAGCCTCGGAGGGGCTGACAATCAGCCCCAGCATTTT	CASSLGGADNQPQHF	TRBV5-4	.	few	TRBJ1-5
TGTGCCAGCAGCTTAGTTAGAAGGGGGGGGCCTCGAGAGACCCAGTACTTC	CASSLVRRGGPRETQYF	TRBV7-2	.	.	TRBJ2-5
TGCAGTGCTAGCGCGCTAGTCCCCGGGGAGCTGTTTTTT	CSASALVPGELFF	TRBV20-1	.	.	TRBJ2-2
TGCGCCAGCAGCCAAACATTCGCGGGGATATATAGCAATCAGCCCCAGCATTTT	CASSQTFAGIYSNQPQHF	TRBV4-1	.	.	TRBJ1-5
TGTGCCAGCAGCTTAATGACAGCAAATGAAAAACTGTTTTTT	CASSLMTANEKLFF	TRBV7-9	.	.	TRBJ1-4
TGTGCCAGCAGCTCAAACCTTCCCGGTCATGCTTTCTTT	CASSSNLPGHAFF	TRBV7-8	.	many	TRBJ1-1
TGTGCCAGCAGCCCGTGGACTAGTCCGACAGATACGCAGTATTTT	CASSPWTSPTDTQYF	TRBV7-2	TRBD2	few	TRBJ2-3
TGTGCCAGCAGCTTAGCGGTAGATGAAGCTTTCTTT	CASSLAVDEAFF	TRBV7-9	.	.	TRBJ1-1
TGCAGTGCTAGCACTCGGAACACCGGGGAGCTGTTTTTT	CSASTRNTGELFF	TRBV20-1	.	.	TRBJ2-2
TGTGCCAGCAGTTACGCGGGAGTCTCTATTGAGCAGTTCTTC	CASSYAGVSIEQFF	TRBV6-2/TRBV6-3	TRBD2	.	TRBJ2-1
TGTGCCAGCAGTGATATTCGCGAGGGACCCAGGGCCGGGGAGCTGTTTTTT	CASSDIREGPRAGELFF	TRBV6-8	.	.	TRBJ2-2
TGTGCCAGTGACCGGGGGGCCTCCTACGAGCAGTACTTC	CASDRGASYEQYF	TRBV2	.	.	TRBJ2-7
TGCAGTGCTCCCTCTAGGGGGGGGGCGCCAGATACGCAGTATTTT	CSAPSRGGAPDTQYF	TRBV20-1	.	.	TRBJ2-3
TGTGCCAGCAGTTTTAGTGGGGGTCCCTACGAGCAGTACTTC	CASSFSGGPYEQYF	TRBV12-3/TRBV12-4	.	many	TRBJ2-7
TGCGCCAGCAGCCAAGGAGGGGACTACCATGAGCAGTTCTTC	CASSQGGDYHEQFF	TRBV4-3	TRBD2	few	TRBJ2-1
TGTGCCAGCAGCTTAGCGTGGGGTAGCGAGCAGTACTTC	CASSLAWGSEQYF	TRBV7-6	.	few	TRBJ2-7
TGTGCCAGCAGCTACCGGGACAGGGGTCGAACCGGGGAGCTGTTTTTT	CASSYRDRGRTGELFF	TRBV7-8	TRBD1	few	TRBJ2-2
TGTGCCAGCAGTGAAGCGGGGATTAGCACAGATACGCAGTATTTT	CASSEAGISTDTQYF	TRBV6-1	.	.	TRBJ2-3
TGTGCCAGCAGCTTAAGCGGGAGCTCCTACAATGAGCAGTTCTTC	CASSLSGSSYNEQFF	TRBV7-2	TRBD2	many	TRBJ2-1
TGCGCCAGCAGCTTGGGGAACAGGCCTCAAGAGACCCAGTACTTC	CASSLGNRPQETQYF	TRBV5-1	.	.	TRBJ2-5
TGTGCCAGCAGCGACTACAGGGGGGCCCTAACAGATACGCAGTATTTT	CASSDYRGALTDTQYF	TRBV7-9	TRBD1	.	TRBJ2-3
TGTGCCAGCAGCCCGACCGGGACAATGAGCGGCGTAAACTATGGCTACACCTTC	CASSPTGTMSGVNYGYTF	TRBV7-9	.	.	TRBJ1-2
TGCGCCAGCAGCCGAAGCCTCGGGACAGCTAGCTACGAGCAGTACTTC	CASSRSLGTASYEQYF	TRBV4-3	TRBD1	few	TRBJ2-7
TGTGCCAGCAGTTTAGCGACAGGGAACACTGAAGCTTTCTTT	CASSLATGNTEAFF	TRBV12-3/TRBV12-4	.	.	TRBJ1-1
TGCAGTGCCCCGGAGCCAAGGGGGCGTGGGACTGAAGCTTTCTTT	CSAPEPRGRGTEAFF	TRBV20-1	TRBD1	.	TRBJ1-1
TGTGCCTGGAGTGTCGGTCTGAACACTGAAGCTTTCTTT	CAWSVGLNTEAFF	TRBV30	.	.	TRBJ1-1
TGTGCCAGCAGTGAAACTGGGGCCGGGGAGCAGTACTTC	CASSETGAGEQYF	TRBV6-2/TRBV6-3	.	.	TRBJ2-7
TGTGCCAGCAGCCCCACCGAGGGTACAGATACGCAGTATTTT	CASSPTEGTDTQYF	TRBV11-2	.	.	TRBJ2-3